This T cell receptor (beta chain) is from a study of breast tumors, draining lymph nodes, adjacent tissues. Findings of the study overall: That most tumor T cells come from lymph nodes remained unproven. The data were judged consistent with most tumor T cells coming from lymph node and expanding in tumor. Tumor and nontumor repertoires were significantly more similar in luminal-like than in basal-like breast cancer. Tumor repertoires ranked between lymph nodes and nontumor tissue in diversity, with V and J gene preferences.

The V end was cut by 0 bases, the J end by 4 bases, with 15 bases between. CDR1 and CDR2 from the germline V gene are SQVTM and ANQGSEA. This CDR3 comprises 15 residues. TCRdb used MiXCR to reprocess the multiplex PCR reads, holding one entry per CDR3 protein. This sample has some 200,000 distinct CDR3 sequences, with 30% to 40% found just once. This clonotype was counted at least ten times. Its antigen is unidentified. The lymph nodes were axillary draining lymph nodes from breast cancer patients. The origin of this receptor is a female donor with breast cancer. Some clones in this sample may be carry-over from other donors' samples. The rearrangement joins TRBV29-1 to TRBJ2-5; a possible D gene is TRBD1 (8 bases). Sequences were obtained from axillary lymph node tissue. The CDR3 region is CSVEDQGGTGETQYF. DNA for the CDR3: TGCAGCGTTGAAGATCAGGGAGGGACAGGAGAGACCCAGTACTTC.